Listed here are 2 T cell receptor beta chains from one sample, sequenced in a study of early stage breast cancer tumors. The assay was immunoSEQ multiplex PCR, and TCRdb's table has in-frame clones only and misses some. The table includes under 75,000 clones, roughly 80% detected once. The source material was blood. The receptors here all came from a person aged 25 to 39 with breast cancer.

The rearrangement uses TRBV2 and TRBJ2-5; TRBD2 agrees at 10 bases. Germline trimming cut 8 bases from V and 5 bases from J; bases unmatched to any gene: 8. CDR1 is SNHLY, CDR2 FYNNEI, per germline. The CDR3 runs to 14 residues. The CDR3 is CASGLAGASETQYF. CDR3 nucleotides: TGTGCCAGCGGGCTAGCGGGAGCTTCGGAGACCCAGTACTTC.

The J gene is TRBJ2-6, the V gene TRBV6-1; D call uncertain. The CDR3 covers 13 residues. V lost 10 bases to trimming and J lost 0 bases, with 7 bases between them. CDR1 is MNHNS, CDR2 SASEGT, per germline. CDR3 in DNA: TGTGCCACTCAAGTCTCTGGGGCCAACGTCCTGACTTTC. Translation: CATQVSGANVLTF.